The 8 T cell receptor beta chains below come from one sample, sequenced in a study of cytomegalovirus exposure and HLA in healthy donors. Vbeta (60) and Jbeta (13) primers were used in the PCR. Assay: immunoSEQ multiplex PCR; the TCRdb copy retains only in-frame clones and omits some. Of some 150,000 clones in the sample, under 80% are singletons; the top ten hold over 2.5%. The specimen was PBMCs. The receptors come from a female donor in good health and CMV-seronegative.

DNA of the CDR3: TGTGCCAGCAGTTGGACCCCCCGCGGGGAGCAGTACTTC. Translated: CASSWTPRGEQYF. The chain uses TRBV6-5 and TRBJ2-7; D possibly corresponds to TRBD2 (5 bases). Germline CDR1 and CDR2: MNHEY and SVGAGI. The CDR3 spans 13 residues. V dropped 4 bases and J dropped 7 bases, with 14 bases sitting between them.

This chain links TRBV4-3 with TRBJ2-1, with D perhaps matching TRBD2 (6 bases). In germline, CDR1 is LGHNA, CDR2 YSLEER. V lost 0 bases to trimming and J lost 3 bases, with 15 bases between them. The CDR3 loop spans 17 amino acids. CDR3 sequence (DNA): TGCGCCAGCAGCCAAGATGGATGGGCGGGAAGCTACAATGAGCAGTTCTTC. Translated: CASSQDGWAGSYNEQFF.

V usage is TRBV5-1 and J usage is TRBJ2-1, with D perhaps matching TRBD2 (7 bases). CDR1 SGHRS and CDR2 YFSETQ come from the germline V gene. The germline V and J ends were trimmed by 0 bases and 7 bases, with 17 bases remaining between them. CDR3 size: 16 residues. The CDR3 nucleotides read TGCGCCAGCAGCTTGGAGGGGGGGGGTGTCAGAAATGAGCAGTTCTTC. Its translation is CASSLEGGGVRNEQFF.

This clone occurred a few times. This rearrangement joins TRBV28 to TRBJ1-3; unclear D gene. V gave up 1 base and J gave up 0 bases, with 10 bases separating them. CDR1 and CDR2 from the germline V gene are MDHEN and SYDVKM. This CDR3 is 16 amino acids long. The CDR3 loop reads CASSLYEGSSGNTIYF. CDR3 nucleotide sequence: TGTGCCAGCAGTTTATATGAGGGAAGCTCTGGAAACACCATATATTTT.

The V gene is TRBV30, the J gene TRBJ1-2; 7 bases match TRBD1. J was trimmed by 4 bases and V by 4 bases; bases with no gene match: 12. The length of the CDR3 is 15 residues. Per the germline V gene, CDR1 is GTSNPN and CDR2 is SVGIG (reference sequence). The chain's CDR3 is CAWTGTGVGSYGYTF. Here the CDR3 DNA reads TGTGCCTGGACCGGAACAGGGGTAGGGTCCTATGGCTACACCTTC.

The rearrangement joins TRBV7-6 to TRBJ2-5, with a possible D match to TRBD1 (5 bases). Germline CDR1 reads SGHVS; CDR2 reads FNYEAQ. The CDR3 contains 16 residues. V dropped 1 base and J dropped 7 bases, with 19 bases sitting between them. The CDR3 nucleotides are TGTGCCAGCAGCTTAGTGGTCGCAGGGTTAAAAGGGACCCAGTACTTC. Translation gives CASSLVVAGLKGTQYF.

The chain couples TRBV10-3 to TRBJ2-7, with 12 bases identical to TRBD2. This CDR3 region has 18 residues. Germline CDR1 reads ENHRY; CDR2 reads SYGVKD. V shed 7 bases and J 0 bases; nucleotides not matched to a gene: 13. In nucleotides, the CDR3 is TGTGCCATCATGTCGGTAATGTCTAGCGGGGGGGTCTCCTACGAGCAGTACTTC. It specifies CAIMSVMSSGGVSYEQYF.

Regarding this clone: One junction end disagrees with the germline gene, perhaps due to a read error. CDR3 in DNA: TGTGCCAGCATTGAACAGGGGTGGGGCACCGGGGAGCTGTTTTTT. Translated, it gives CASIEQGWGTGELFF. The V call is TRBV6-1, the J call TRBJ2-2, with 7 bases lining up with TRBD1. Germline loops: CDR1 MNHNS, CDR2 SASEGT. The CDR3 is 15 amino acids.